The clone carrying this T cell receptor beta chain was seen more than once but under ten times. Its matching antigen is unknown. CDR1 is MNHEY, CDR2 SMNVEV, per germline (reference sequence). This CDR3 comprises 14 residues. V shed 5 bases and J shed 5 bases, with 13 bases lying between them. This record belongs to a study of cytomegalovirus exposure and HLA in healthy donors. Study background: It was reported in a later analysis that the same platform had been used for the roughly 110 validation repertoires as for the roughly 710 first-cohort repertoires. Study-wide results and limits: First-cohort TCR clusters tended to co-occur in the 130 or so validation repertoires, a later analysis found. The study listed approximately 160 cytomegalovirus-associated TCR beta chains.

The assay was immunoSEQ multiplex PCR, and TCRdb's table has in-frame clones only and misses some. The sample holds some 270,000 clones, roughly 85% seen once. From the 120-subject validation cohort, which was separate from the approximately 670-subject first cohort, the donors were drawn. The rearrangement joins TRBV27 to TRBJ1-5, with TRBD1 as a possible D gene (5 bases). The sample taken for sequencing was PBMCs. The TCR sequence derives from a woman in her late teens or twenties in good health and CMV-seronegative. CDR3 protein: CASSPYGGYQPQHF. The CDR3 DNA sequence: TGTGCCAGCAGTCCCTACGGGGGATATCAGCCCCAGCATTTT.